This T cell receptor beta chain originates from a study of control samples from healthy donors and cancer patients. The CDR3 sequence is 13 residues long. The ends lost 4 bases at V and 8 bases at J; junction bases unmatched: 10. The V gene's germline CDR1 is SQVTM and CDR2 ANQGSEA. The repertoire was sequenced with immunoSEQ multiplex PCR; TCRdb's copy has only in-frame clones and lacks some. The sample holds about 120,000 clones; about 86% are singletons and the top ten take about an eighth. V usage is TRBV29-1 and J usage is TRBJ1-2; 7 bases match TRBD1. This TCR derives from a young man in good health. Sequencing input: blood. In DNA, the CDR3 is TGCAGCGTTGTTGTAGGGGGCGCGGAGGGCTACACCTTC. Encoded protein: CSVVVGGAEGYTF.